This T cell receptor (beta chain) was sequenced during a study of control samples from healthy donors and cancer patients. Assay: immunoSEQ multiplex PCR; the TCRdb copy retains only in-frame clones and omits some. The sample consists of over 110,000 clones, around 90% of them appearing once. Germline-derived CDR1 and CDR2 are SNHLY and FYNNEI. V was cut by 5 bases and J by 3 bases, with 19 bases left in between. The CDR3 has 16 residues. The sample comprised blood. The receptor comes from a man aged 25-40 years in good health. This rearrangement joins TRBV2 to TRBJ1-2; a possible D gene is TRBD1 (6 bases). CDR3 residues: CASSSRGQGRDYGYTF. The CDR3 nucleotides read TGTGCCAGCAGTTCCAGGGGTCAGGGGAGGGACTATGGCTACACCTTC.